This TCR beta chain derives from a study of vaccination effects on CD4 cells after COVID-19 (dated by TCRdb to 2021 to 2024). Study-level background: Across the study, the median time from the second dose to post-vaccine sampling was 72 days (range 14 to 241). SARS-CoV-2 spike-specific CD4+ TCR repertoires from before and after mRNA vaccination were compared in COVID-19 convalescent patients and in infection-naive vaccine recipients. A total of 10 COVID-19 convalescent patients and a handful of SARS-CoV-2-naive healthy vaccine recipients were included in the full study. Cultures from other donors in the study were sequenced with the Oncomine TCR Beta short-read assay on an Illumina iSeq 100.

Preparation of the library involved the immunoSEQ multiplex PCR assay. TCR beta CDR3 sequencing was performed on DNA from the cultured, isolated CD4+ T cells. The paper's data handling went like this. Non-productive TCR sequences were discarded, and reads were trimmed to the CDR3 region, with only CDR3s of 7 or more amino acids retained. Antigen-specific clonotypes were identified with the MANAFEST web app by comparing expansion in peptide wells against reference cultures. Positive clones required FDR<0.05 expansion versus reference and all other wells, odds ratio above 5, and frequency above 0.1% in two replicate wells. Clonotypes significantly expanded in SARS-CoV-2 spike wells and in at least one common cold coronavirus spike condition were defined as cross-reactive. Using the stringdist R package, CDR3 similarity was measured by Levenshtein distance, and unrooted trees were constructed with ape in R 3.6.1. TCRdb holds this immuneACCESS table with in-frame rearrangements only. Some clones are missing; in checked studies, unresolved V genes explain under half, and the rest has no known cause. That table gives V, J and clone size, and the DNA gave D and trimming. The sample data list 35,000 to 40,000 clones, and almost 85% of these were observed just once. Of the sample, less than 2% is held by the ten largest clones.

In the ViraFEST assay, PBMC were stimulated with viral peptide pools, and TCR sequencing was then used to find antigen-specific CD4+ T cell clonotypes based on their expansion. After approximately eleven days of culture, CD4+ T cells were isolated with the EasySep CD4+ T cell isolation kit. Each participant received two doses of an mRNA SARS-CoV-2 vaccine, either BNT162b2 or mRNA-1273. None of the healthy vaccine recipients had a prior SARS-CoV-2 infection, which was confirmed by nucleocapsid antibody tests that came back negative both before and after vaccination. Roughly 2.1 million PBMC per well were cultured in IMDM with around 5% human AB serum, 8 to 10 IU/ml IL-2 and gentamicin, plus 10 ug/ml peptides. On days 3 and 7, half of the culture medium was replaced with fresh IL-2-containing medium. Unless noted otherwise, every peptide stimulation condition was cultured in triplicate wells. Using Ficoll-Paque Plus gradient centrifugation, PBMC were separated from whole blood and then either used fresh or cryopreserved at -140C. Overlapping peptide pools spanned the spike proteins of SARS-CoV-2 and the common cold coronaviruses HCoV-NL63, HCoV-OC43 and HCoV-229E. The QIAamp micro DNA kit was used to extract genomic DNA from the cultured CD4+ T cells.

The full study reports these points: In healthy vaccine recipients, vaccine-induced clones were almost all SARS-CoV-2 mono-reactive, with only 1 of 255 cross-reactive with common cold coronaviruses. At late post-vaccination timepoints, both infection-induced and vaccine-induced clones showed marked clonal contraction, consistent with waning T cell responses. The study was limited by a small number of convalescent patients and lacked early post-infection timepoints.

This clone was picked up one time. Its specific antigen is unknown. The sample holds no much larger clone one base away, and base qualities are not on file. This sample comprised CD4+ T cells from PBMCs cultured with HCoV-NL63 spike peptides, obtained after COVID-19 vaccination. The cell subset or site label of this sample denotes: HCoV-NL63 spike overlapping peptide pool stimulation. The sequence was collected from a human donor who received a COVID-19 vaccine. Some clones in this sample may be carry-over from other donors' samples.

For the CDR3, the sequence is CASSRQYRERETQYF. At the DNA level, the sequence is TGTGCCAGCAGCCGACAGTACAGGGAACGAGAGACCCAGTACTTC. The chain is made from TRBV7-8 and TRBJ2-5, and TRBD1 may be the D gene, going by 6 matching bases. The CDR3 has 15 amino acids, counting the end cysteine and phenylalanine. Only the CDR3 DNA stays, 45 bases, in frame from base 1. The germline ends are 17 bases apart after V is trimmed by 5 bases and J by 4 bases. For CDR1 and CDR2, the germline V gene lists SGHVS and FQNEAQ.